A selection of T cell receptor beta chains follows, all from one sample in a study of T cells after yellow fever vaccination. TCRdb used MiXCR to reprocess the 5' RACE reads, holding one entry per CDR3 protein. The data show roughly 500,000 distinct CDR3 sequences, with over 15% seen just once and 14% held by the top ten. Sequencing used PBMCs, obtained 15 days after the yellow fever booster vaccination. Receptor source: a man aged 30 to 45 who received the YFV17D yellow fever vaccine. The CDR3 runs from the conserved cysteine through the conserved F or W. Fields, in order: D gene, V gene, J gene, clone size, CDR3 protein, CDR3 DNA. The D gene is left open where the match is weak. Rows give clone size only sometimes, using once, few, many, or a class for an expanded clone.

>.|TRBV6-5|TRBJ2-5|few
CASSYSNVARETQYF
TGTGCCAGCAGTTACTCGAATGTCGCGAGGGAGACCCAGTACTTC
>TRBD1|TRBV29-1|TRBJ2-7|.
CSVAQGAEEQYF
TGCAGCGTTGCACAGGGGGCGGAAGAGCAGTACTTC
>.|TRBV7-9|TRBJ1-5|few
CASSFGDSNQPQHF
TGTGCCAGCAGCTTCGGGGATAGCAATCAGCCCCAGCATTTT
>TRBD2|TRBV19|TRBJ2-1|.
CASSISLAVYNEQFF
TGTGCCAGTAGTATTAGTCTAGCGGTCTACAATGAGCAGTTCTTC
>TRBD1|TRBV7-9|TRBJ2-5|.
CASSVYDRAQETQYF
TGTGCCAGCAGCGTCTACGACAGGGCCCAAGAGACCCAGTACTTC
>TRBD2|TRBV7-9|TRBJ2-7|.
CASSLGDSGRISDEQYF
TGTGCCAGCAGCTTGGGGGATAGCGGGAGAATTAGTGACGAGCAGTACTTC
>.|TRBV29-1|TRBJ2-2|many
CSVRWNTGELFF
TGCAGCGTTAGATGGAACACCGGGGAGCTGTTTTTT
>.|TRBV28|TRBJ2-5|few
CASSFLQQGETQYF
TGTGCCAGCAGTTTTCTACAGCAAGGGGAGACCCAGTACTTC
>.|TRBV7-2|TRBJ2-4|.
CASSLEGQNIQYF
TGTGCCAGCAGCTTAGAGGGGCAAAACATTCAGTACTTC
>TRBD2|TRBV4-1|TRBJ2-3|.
CASSQDPGLAGVPDTQYF
TGCGCCAGCAGCCAAGACCCCGGACTAGCGGGAGTTCCAGATACGCAGTATTTT
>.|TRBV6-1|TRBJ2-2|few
CASRGTGRGTNTGELFF
TGTGCCAGCAGGGGAACAGGGAGGGGTACTAACACCGGGGAGCTGTTTTTT
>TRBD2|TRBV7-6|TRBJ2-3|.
CASSYLAGVYTDTQYF
TGTGCCAGCAGCTATCTAGCGGGAGTATACACAGATACGCAGTATTTT
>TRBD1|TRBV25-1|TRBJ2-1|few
CASRRTGYNEQFF
TGTGCCAGCAGGCGGACAGGATACAATGAGCAGTTCTTC
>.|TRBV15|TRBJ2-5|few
CATSSQETQYF
TGTGCCACCAGCAGTCAAGAGACCCAGTACTTC
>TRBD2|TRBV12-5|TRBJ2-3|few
CASGGTSDLATQYF
TGTGCTAGTGGTGGGACTAGCGACTTGGCTACGCAGTATTTT
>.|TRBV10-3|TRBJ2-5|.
CAISERIQETQYF
TGTGCCATCAGTGAACGGATACAAGAGACCCAGTACTTC
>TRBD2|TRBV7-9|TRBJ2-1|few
CASSETSAIYNEQFF
TGTGCCAGCAGCGAAACTAGCGCGATCTACAATGAGCAGTTCTTC
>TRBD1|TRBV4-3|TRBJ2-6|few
CASSRGQGPISGANVLTF
TGCGCCAGCAGCCGAGGACAGGGGCCCATCTCTGGGGCCAACGTCCTGACTTTC
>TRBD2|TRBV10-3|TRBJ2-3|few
CAIGAGGLASTDTQYF
TGTGCCATCGGGGCGGGCGGACTAGCGAGCACAGATACGCAGTATTTT
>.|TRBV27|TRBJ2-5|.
CASSLMGANQETQYF
TGTGCCAGCAGTTTAATGGGGGCCAATCAAGAGACCCAGTACTTC
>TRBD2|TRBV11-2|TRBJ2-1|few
CASSSLRRGRGNEQFF
TGTGCCAGCAGCTCCCTTCGGCGCGGGAGAGGGAATGAGCAGTTCTTC
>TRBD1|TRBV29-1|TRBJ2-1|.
CSVEYGQGARNEQFF
TGCAGCGTTGAGTATGGACAGGGGGCAAGGAATGAGCAGTTCTTC
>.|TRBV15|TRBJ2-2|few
CATSTPRANTGELFF
TGTGCCACCAGCACTCCTCGAGCGAACACCGGGGAGCTGTTTTTT
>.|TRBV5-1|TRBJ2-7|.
CASSLGRANYEQYF
TGCGCCAGCAGCTTGGGAAGGGCGAACTACGAGCAGTACTTC
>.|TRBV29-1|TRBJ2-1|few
CSVTAYNEQFF
TGCAGCGTAACAGCTTACAATGAGCAGTTCTTC
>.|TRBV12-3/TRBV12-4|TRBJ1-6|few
CASSLGGLSRSPLHF
TGTGCCAGCAGTTTGGGCGGACTCAGTCGGTCACCCCTCCACTTT
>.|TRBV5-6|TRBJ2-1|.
CASSFLRIQFF
TGTGCCAGCAGCTTTCTCAGAATCCAGTTCTTC
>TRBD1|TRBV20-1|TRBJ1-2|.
CSVQQGATGYTF
TGCAGTGTTCAACAGGGGGCGACTGGCTACACCTTC
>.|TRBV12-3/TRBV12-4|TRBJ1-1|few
CASTQDRNTEAFF
TGTGCCAGCACCCAAGACAGGAACACTGAAGCTTTCTTT
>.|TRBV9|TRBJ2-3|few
CASSPRLPAPSTDTQYF
TGTGCCAGCAGCCCCAGACTCCCGGCCCCTAGCACAGATACGCAGTATTTT
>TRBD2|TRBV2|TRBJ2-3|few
CASLRTSGRHVDTQYF
TGTGCCAGCCTCCGGACTAGCGGGAGGCATGTGGATACGCAGTATTTT
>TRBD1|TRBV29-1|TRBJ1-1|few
CSVVPWTGVTEAFF
TGCAGCGTTGTCCCTTGGACAGGTGTCACTGAAGCTTTCTTT
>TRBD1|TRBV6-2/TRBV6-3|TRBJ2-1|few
CASSPRTGLNEQFF
TGTGCCAGCAGCCCGCGGACAGGGTTAAATGAGCAGTTCTTC
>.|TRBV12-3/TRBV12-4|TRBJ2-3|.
CASSSVLSTDTQYF
TGTGCCAGCAGTAGTGTACTTAGCACAGATACGCAGTATTTT
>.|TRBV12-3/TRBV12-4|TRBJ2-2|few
CASSLSGGGELFF
TGTGCCAGCAGCCTCTCCGGGGGAGGGGAGCTGTTTTTT
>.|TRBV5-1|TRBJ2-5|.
CASSLGPWEETQYF
TGCGCCAGCAGCTTGGGTCCGTGGGAAGAGACCCAGTACTTC
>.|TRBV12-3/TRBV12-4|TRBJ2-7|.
CASRTNGVYEQYF
TGTGCCAGCAGAACTAACGGGGTGTACGAGCAGTACTTC
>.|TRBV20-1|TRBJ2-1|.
CSASGAADSLGWDEQFF
TGCAGTGCTAGCGGGGCAGCGGACTCCCTCGGTTGGGATGAGCAGTTCTTC